Below, 25 T cell receptor beta chains from the same sample are listed, as sequenced in a study of blood T cell repertoires in COVID-19. Profiling relied on immunoSEQ multiplex PCR, and the TCRdb table lists in-frame clones only, not all of them. The table records around 260,000 clones, roughly 88% of them present only once. The sequencing sample was made of peripheral blood. These receptors were taken from a woman aged 65 to 85 with COVID-19, enrolled during active disease.

The chain recombines TRBV25-1 with TRBJ1-1, with 8 positions matching TRBD1. Germline V gene sequence: CDR1 MGHDK, CDR2 SYGVNS. J gave up 5 bases and V 1 base, and 6 bases lay outside the gene matches. The CDR3 extends over 15 amino acids. CDR3: CASSEWGQVGTEAFF. In DNA, the CDR3 is TGTGCCAGCAGTGAATGGGGACAGGTCGGAACTGAAGCTTTCTTT. The full variable domain, rest sourced from reference TRBV25-1 and TRBJ1-1, is EADIYQTPRYLVIGTGKKITLECSQTMGHDKMYWYQQDPGMELHLIHYSYGVNSTEKGDLSSESTVSRIRTEHFPLTLESARPSHTSQYLCASSEWGQVGTEAFFGQGTRLTVV.

The J gene is TRBJ2-7, the V gene TRBV5-8; 7 positions agree with TRBD1. Germline CDR1 reads SGHTS; CDR2 reads YDEGEE. V was pared by 0 bases and J by 2 bases, with 5 bases of the junction left unmatched. CDR3 length: 15 residues. This CDR3 reads CASSLGQGYAYEQYF. DNA of the CDR3: TGTGCCAGCAGCTTGGGACAGGGTTACGCCTACGAGCAGTACTTC.

The rearrangement joins TRBV10-3 to TRBJ2-3; D is perhaps TRBD1 (5 bases). CDR1 ENHRY and CDR2 SYGVKD come from the germline V gene. Between the trimmed V and J ends, which lost 10 bases and 2 bases, there was a span of 13 bases. This CDR3 spans 13 amino acids. The CDR3 nucleotides read TGTGCCACCCAGGATGGGGCCACAGATACGCAGTATTTT. Translated: CATQDGATDTQYF.

This chain connects TRBV7-2 to TRBJ1-3, with 7 bases lining up with TRBD1. The CDR3 sequence is 14 residues long. The J segment lost 6 bases and the V segment lost 4 bases, leaving 6 bases of the junction unmatched. Germline lookup yields CDR1 SGHTA and CDR2 FQGNSA. Here the CDR3 reads CASSSGQLTNTIYF. The CDR3 DNA sequence: TGTGCCAGCAGCTCGGGACAGCTTACAAACACCATATATTTT.

The V call is TRBV11-3, the J call TRBJ1-3, with a weak D call TRBD1 (5 bases). Germline lookup yields CDR1 SGHNT and CDR2 YENEEA. The CDR3 consists of 15 residues. The V end lost 3 bases, the J end lost 0 bases, and 9 bases lay between the germline ends. CDR3 bases: TGTGCCAGCAGCTTGCAGGGTTACTCTGGAAACACCATATATTTT. It is translated as CASSLQGYSGNTIYF.

The count of this clone is one. This rearrangement joins TRBV12-5 to TRBJ2-1; perhaps TRBD2 as D (6 bases). Germline CDR1 reads LGHNT; CDR2 reads FRNRAP. CDR3 length: 14 amino acids. Trimming left V 7 bases short and J 5 bases short, with 15 bases between. CDR3 residues: CASVPGTLNNEQFF. In DNA, the CDR3 is TGTGCTAGTGTCCCCGGGACTTTAAACAATGAGCAGTTCTTC.

This clone was picked up one time. V and J are TRBV7-9 and TRBJ1-2, with TRBD1 matching 8 bases. V trimming: 3 bases; J trimming: 7 bases; junction bases outside the gene matches: 7. CDR3 size: 14 residues. Germline V CDR1 and CDR2: SEHNR, FQNEAQ (reference sequence). The CDR3 here is CASSFPGQGSGYTF. Written as DNA, the CDR3 is TGTGCCAGCAGCTTCCCCGGACAGGGATCTGGCTACACCTTC. The whole variable domain, filled in from reference TRBV7-9 and TRBJ1-2, reads DTGVSQNPRHKITKRGQNVTFRCDPISEHNRLYWYRQTLGQGPEFLTYFQNEAQLEKSRLLSDRFSAERPKGSFSTLEIQRTEQGDSAMYLCASSFPGQGSGYTFGSGTRLTVV.

J is TRBJ2-2 and V is TRBV30; weak D call: TRBD1 (6 bases). The CDR3 is 13 amino acids. The germline gives CDR1 GTSNPN, CDR2 SVGIG (reference sequence). Trimming left V 5 bases short and J 2 bases short, with 9 bases between. The CDR3 loop reads CAWDRINTGELFF. The CDR3 coding sequence is TGTGCCTGGGACAGGATTAACACCGGGGAGCTGTTTTTT.

This clone is a singleton in its sample. The chain employs TRBV12-2 and TRBJ1-1. TRBV12-2 is a pseudogene locus. The length of the CDR3 is 15 residues. The CDR3 here is CASRLTEDLNTEAFF. CDR3 bases: TGTGCAAGTCGCTTGACGGAGGACCTGAACACTGAAGCTTTCTTT.

The rearrangement links TRBV6-2 or TRBV6-3 to TRBJ1-2; TRBD1 might be the D (6 bases). CDR3 length: 15 residues. CDR1 and CDR2 (germline): MNHEY, SVGEGT. The V end was cut by 5 bases, the J end by 2 bases, with 15 bases between. DNA for the CDR3: TGTGCCAGCAGTCCAAGGTGGGACACCAACTATGGCTACACCTTC. Amino acids: CASSPRWDTNYGYTF.

This chain uses TRBV5-6 with TRBJ1-1; D remains ambiguous. Germline assignment: CDR1 SGHDT and CDR2 YYEEEE. The CDR3 is 14 amino acids. Between the trimmed V and J ends, which lost 1 base and 5 bases, there was a span of 12 bases. In DNA form, the CDR3 reads TGTGCCAGCAGCTTGTTACAGCCGGGGACTGAAGCTTTCTTT. This codes for CASSLLQPGTEAFF.

The gene calls are TRBV7-8 and TRBJ2-7; 9 nucleotides match TRBD1. Germline trimming cut 5 bases from V and 5 bases from J; bases unmatched to any gene: 10. The CDR3 has 15 residues. Germline-derived CDR1 and CDR2 are SGHVS and FQNEAQ. CDR3 amino acids: CASSRFRDRAHEQYF. CDR3 coding DNA: TGTGCCAGCAGCCGATTCCGGGACAGGGCCCACGAGCAGTACTTC.

The chain has TRBV4-1 and TRBJ2-7, with 7 bases aligning to TRBD1. The CDR3 contains 16 residues. V trimming: 1 base; J trimming: 0 bases; junction bases outside the gene matches: 6. Germline CDR1 reads MGHRA; CDR2 reads YSYEKL. The CDR3 loop reads CASSQGGTVNSYEQYF. The CDR3 DNA is TGCGCCAGCAGCCAAGGGGGGACAGTCAACTCCTACGAGCAGTACTTC.

This clone has a handful of counts. The rearrangement links TRBV5-1 to TRBJ1-1; a weak D match, TRBD1 (5 bases). The CDR3 is made up of 17 amino acids. From germline, CDR1 is SGHRS and CDR2 YFSETQ. V was cut by 5 bases and J by 0 bases, with 20 bases left in between. DNA for the CDR3: TGCGCCAGCAGGCTGGGGACTATGACCTTAATGAACACTGAAGCTTTCTTT. Amino acids: CASRLGTMTLMNTEAFF.

The V and J genes are TRBV7-9 and TRBJ2-1, with D unresolved. Germline V CDR1 and CDR2: SEHNR, FQNEAQ (reference sequence). V gave up 5 bases and J gave up 9 bases, with 8 bases separating them. CDR3 length: 11 amino acids. CDR3 DNA sequence: TGTGCCAGCAGCCTCTTGAGTGAGCAGTTCTTC. Residues: CASSLLSEQFF.

The chain recombines TRBV27 with TRBJ2-7, with TRBD2 matching over 7 bases. The V gene end was trimmed by 5 bases and the J gene end by 5 bases; junction bases not matched to a gene: 6. The germline V gene has CDR1 MNHEY and CDR2 SMNVEV (reference sequence). The CDR3 has 13 amino acids. In DNA form, the CDR3 reads TGTGCCAGCAGTCCGGGACTACTTAACGAGCAGTACTTC. The encoded protein is CASSPGLLNEQYF.

The V gene is TRBV19, the J gene TRBJ1-1; the match to TRBD1 covers 8 bases. Germline lookup yields CDR1 LNHDA and CDR2 SQIVND (reference sequence). V gave up 5 bases and J gave up 4 bases; unmatched junction bases: 6. CDR3 length: 14 residues. CDR3: CASSEDRAVTEAFF. The CDR3, as DNA: TGTGCCAGTAGTGAGGACAGGGCAGTCACTGAAGCTTTCTTT. The complete variable domain, with remaining parts taken from reference TRBV19 and TRBJ1-1, reads DGGITQSPKYLFRKEGQNVTLSCEQNLNHDAMYWYRQDPGQGLRLIYYSQIVNDFQKGDIAEGYSVSREKKESFPLTVTSAQKNPTAFYLCASSEDRAVTEAFFGQGTRLTVV.

This chain joins TRBV24-1 and TRBJ1-4; TRBD1 matches 9 bases. Germline assignment: CDR1 KGHDR and CDR2 SFDVKD. Losses at the gene ends were 5 bases for V and 8 bases for J; bases not matched to a gene: 8. This CDR3 is 15 amino acids long. The CDR3 DNA sequence: TGTGCCACCAGTGCTACGGGACAGGGTGGAGAAAAACTGTTTTTT. It translates to CATSATGQGGEKLFF.

This chain joins TRBV11-2 and TRBJ1-1; 7 nucleotides align to TRBD1. The CDR3 runs 14 residues. V lost 5 bases, J lost 1 base, and 4 bases stayed unmatched. Germline lookup yields CDR1 SGHAT and CDR2 FQNNGV. The CDR3 reads CASSGRTGNTEAFF. CDR3 bases: TGTGCCAGCAGCGGGAGGACAGGGAACACTGAAGCTTTCTTT.

The chain employs TRBV9 and TRBJ2-3; 9 positions match TRBD1. V was pared by 0 bases and J by 14 bases, with 7 bases of the junction left unmatched. CDR1 is SGDLS, CDR2 YYNGEE, per germline. This CDR3 contains 13 residues. CDR3 sequence reads: CASSVDPGQGPYF. CDR3 nucleotide sequence: TGTGCCAGCAGCGTAGACCCGGGACAGGGTCCGTATTTT.

V usage is TRBV5-4 and J usage is TRBJ2-7, with 13 bases that match TRBD2. With V trimmed by 0 bases and J by 3 bases, 6 bases remained unmatched. Germline lookup yields CDR1 SGHNT and CDR2 YYREEE (reference sequence). This CDR3 spans 17 amino acids. The CDR3 coding sequence is TGTGCCAGCAGCTTGGACAAAGGACTAGCGGGGGTCTACGAGCAGTACTTC. Protein sequence: CASSLDKGLAGVYEQYF.

V is TRBV5-1 and J is TRBJ2-1, with D possibly being TRBD2 (6 bases). CDR3 length: 13 amino acids. Trimming removed 3 bases at V and 7 bases at J, with 11 bases between. Per germline, CDR1 SGHRS and CDR2 YFSETQ. The CDR3 sequence is CASSSTSLNEQFF. The CDR3 coding sequence is TGCGCCAGCAGCTCAACTAGCTTGAATGAGCAGTTCTTC.

V is TRBV6-2 or TRBV6-3 and J is TRBJ2-1; unclear D gene. Trimming stripped 0 bases from V and 6 bases from J, with 18 bases between. The CDR3 has 17 amino acids. Germline assignment: CDR1 MNHEY and CDR2 SVGEGT. CDR3 nucleotide sequence: TGTGCCAGCAGTTACTCGAGCCCCGGCGGAGTACTCAATGAGCAGTTCTTC. It translates to CASSYSSPGGVLNEQFF.

The gene calls are TRBV7-2 and TRBJ1-5; 10 positions match TRBD1. Germline V gene lookup returns CDR1 SGHTA and CDR2 FQGNSA. The CDR3 contains 13 residues. Trimming took 5 bases from V and 9 from J; bases not matched to a gene: 4. The CDR3 bases are TGTGCCAGCAGCGGGACAGGGGTATGGCCCCAGCATTTT. Residues: CASSGTGVWPQHF.

This rearrangement joins TRBV27 to TRBJ1-1, with a weak D call TRBD1 (6 bases). Germline V gene sequence: CDR1 MNHEY, CDR2 SMNVEV (reference sequence). The CDR3 is 16 residues long. V was trimmed by 6 bases and J by 4 bases, leaving 21 bases between them. CDR3 loop: CASSKQGAGWGTEAFF. In DNA form, the CDR3 reads TGTGCCAGCAGCAAACAGGGAGCTGGGTGGGGCACTGAAGCTTTCTTT.